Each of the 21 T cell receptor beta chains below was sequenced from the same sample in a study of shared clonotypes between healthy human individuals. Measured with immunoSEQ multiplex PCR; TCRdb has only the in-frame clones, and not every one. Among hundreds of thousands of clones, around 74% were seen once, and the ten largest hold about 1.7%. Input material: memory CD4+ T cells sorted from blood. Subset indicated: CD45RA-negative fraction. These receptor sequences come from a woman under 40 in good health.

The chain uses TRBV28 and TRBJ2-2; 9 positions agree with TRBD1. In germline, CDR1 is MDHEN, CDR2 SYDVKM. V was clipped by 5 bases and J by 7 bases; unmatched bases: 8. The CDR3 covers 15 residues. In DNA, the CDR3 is TGTGCCAGCAGTGTCGGGACAGGGCGTTTCGGGGAGCTGTTTTTT. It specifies CASSVGTGRFGELFF.

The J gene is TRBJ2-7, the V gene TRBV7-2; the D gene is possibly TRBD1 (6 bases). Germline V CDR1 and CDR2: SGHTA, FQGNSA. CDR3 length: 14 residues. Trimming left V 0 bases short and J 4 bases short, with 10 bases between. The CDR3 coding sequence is TGTGCCAGCAGCTTAGCCGGCAGGGGTTACGAGCAGTACTTC. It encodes CASSLAGRGYEQYF.

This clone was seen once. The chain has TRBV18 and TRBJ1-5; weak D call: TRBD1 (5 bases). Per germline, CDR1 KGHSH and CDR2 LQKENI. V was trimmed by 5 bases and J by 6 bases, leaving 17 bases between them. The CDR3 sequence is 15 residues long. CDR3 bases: TGTGCCAGCTCAACCACCAGGGAGGCCGGTCAGCCCCAGCATTTT. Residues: CASSTTREAGQPQHF.

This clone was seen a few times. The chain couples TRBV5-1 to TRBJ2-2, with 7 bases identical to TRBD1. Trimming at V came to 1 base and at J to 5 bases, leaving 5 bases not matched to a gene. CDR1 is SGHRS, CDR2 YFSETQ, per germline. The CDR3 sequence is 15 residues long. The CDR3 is CASSLPSQGTGELFF. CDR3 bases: TGCGCCAGCAGCTTGCCCTCACAGGGGACCGGGGAGCTGTTTTTT.

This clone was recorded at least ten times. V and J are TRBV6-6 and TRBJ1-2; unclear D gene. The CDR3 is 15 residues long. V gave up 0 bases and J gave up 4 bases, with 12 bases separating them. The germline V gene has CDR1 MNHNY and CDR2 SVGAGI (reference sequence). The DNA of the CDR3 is TGTGCCAGCAGTTACTCGAATGCTGGCGGCTATGGCTACACCTTC. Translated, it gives CASSYSNAGGYGYTF.

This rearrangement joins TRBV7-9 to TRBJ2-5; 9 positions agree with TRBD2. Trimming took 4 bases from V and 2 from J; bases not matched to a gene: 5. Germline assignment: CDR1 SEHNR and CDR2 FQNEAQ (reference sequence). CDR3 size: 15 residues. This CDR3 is CASSSVSGGQETQYF. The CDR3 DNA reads TGTGCCAGCAGCTCCGTTAGCGGGGGACAAGAGACCCAGTACTTC.

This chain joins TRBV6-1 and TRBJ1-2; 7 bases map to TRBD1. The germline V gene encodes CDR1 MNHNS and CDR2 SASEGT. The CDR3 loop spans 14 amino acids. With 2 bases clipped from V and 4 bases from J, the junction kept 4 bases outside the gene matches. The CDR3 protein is CASSEYRDSYGYTF. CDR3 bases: TGTGCCAGCAGTGAATACCGGGACAGCTATGGCTACACCTTC.

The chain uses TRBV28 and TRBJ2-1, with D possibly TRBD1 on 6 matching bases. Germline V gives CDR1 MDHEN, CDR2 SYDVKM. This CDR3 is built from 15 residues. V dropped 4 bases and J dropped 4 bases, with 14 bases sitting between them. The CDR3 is CASSSNRDVYNEQFF. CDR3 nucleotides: TGTGCCAGCAGTTCCAACAGGGATGTGTACAATGAGCAGTTCTTC.

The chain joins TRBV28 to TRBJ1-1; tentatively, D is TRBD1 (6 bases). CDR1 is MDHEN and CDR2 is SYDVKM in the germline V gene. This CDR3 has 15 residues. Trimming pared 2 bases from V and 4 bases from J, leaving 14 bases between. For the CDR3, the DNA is TGTGCCAGCAGTTTAACAGGGACCTTGGGCACTGAAGCTTTCTTT. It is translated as CASSLTGTLGTEAFF.

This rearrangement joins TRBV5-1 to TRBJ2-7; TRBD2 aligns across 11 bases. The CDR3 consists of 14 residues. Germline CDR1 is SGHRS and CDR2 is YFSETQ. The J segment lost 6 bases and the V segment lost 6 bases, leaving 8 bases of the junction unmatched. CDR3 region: CASTGTSGSGEQYF. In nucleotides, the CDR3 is TGCGCCAGCACCGGAACTAGCGGGAGTGGCGAGCAGTACTTC. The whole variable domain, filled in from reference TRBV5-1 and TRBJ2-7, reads KAGVTQTPRYLIKTRGQQVTLSCSPISGHRSVSWYQQTPGQGLQFLFEYFSETQRNKGNFPGRFSGRQFSNSRSEMNVSTLELGDSALYLCASTGTSGSGEQYFGPGTRLTVT.

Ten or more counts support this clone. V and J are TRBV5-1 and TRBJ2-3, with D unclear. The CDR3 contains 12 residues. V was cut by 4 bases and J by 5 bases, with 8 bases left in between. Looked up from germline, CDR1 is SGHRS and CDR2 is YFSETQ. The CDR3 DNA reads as TGCGCCAGCAGCGCAGGAAGAGATACGCAGTATTTT. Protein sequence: CASSAGRDTQYF. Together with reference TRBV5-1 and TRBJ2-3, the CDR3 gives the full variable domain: KAGVTQTPRYLIKTRGQQVTLSCSPISGHRSVSWYQQTPGQGLQFLFEYFSETQRNKGNFPGRFSGRQFSNSRSEMNVSTLELGDSALYLCASSAGRDTQYFGPGTRLTVL.

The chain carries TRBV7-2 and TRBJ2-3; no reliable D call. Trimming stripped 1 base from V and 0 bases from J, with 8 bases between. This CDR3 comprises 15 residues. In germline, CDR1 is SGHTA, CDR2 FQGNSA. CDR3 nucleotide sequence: TGTGCCAGCAGCTTAGTCGCCGGGAGCACAGATACGCAGTATTTT. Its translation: CASSLVAGSTDTQYF.

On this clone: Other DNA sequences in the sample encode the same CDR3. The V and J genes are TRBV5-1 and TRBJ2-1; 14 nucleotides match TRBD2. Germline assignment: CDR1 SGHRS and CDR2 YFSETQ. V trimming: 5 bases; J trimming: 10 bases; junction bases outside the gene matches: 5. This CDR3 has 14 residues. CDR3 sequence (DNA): TGCGCCAGCAGTCCAGGGACTAGCGGGGGAGAGCAGTTCTTC. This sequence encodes CASSPGTSGGEQFF.

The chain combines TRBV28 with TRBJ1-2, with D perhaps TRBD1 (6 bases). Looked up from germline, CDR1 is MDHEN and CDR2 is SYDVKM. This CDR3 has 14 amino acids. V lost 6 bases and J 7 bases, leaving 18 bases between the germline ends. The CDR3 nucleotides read TGTGCCAGCAGCCAAACAGGGAAAACTATTGGCTACACCTTC. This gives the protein CASSQTGKTIGYTF.

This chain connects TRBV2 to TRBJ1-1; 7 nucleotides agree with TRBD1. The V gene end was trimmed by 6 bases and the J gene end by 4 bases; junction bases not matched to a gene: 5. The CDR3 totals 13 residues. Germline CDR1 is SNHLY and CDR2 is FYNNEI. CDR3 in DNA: TGTGCCAGCAGAGAGACAGGGTTCACTGAAGCTTTCTTT. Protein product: CASRETGFTEAFF. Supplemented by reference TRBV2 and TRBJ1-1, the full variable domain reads EPEVTQTPSHQVTQMGQEVILRCVPISNHLYFYWYRQILGQKVEFLVSFYNNEISEKSEIFDDQFSVERPDGSNFTLKIRSTKLEDSAMYFCASRETGFTEAFFGQGTRLTVV.

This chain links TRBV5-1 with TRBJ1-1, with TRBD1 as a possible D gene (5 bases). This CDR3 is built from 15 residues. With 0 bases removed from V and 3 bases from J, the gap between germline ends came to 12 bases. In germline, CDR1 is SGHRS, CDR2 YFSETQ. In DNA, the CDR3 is TGCGCCAGCAGCTTGGCCGGGACTTTAGACACTGAAGCTTTCTTT. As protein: CASSLAGTLDTEAFF. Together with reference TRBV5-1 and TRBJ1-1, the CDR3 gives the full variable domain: KAGVTQTPRYLIKTRGQQVTLSCSPISGHRSVSWYQQTPGQGLQFLFEYFSETQRNKGNFPGRFSGRQFSNSRSEMNVSTLELGDSALYLCASSLAGTLDTEAFFGQGTRLTVV.

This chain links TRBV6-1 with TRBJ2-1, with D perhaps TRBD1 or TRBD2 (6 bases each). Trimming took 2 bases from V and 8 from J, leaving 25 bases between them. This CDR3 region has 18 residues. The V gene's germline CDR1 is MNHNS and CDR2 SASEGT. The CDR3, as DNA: TGTGCCAGCAGTGAATCCCGGGTCGTGCGAGAGGGGGGCGATGAGCAGTTCTTC. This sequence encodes CASSESRVVREGGDEQFF.

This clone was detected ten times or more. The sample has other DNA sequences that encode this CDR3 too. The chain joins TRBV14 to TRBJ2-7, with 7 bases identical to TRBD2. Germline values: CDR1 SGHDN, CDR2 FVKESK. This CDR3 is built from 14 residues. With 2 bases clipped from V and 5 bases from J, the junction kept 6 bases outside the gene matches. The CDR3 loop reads CASSQLAEGNEQYF. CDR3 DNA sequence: TGTGCCAGCAGCCAACTAGCGGAGGGGAACGAGCAGTACTTC.

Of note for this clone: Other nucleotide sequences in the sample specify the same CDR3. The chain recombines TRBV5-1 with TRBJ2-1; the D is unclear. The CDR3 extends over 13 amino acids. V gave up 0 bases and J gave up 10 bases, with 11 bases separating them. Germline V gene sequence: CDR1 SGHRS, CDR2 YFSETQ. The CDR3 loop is CASSLVGSREQFF. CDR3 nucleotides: TGCGCCAGCAGCTTGGTTGGTAGCCGAGAGCAGTTCTTC.

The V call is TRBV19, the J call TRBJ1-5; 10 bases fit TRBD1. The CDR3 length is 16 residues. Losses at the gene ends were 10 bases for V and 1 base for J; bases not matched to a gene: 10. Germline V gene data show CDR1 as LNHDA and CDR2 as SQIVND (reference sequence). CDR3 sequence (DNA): TGTGCCACCGCCGACAGGGGGCTATCCAGCAATCAGCCCCAGCATTTT. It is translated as CATADRGLSSNQPQHF.

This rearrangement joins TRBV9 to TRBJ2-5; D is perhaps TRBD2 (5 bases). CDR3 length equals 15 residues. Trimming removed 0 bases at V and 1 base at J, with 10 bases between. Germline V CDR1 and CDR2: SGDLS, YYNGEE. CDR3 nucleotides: TGTGCCAGCAGCGTAGCGGGCCTAGCCCAAGAGACCCAGTACTTC. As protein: CASSVAGLAQETQYF.